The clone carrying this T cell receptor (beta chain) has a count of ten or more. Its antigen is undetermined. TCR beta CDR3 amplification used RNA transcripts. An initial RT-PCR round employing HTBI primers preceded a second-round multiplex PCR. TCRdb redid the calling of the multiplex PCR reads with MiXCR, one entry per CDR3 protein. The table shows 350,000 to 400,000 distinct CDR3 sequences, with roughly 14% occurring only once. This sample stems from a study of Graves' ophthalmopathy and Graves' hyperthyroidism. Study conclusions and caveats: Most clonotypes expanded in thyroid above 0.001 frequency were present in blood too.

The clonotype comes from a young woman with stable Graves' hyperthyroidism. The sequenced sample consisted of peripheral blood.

CDR3 sequence: CASRESGQGAYEQYF. As DNA, the CDR3 is TGTGCCAGCAGGGAATCGGGACAGGGGGCCTACGAGCAGTACTTC. This chain connects TRBV6-1 to TRBJ2-7, with 11 bases identical to TRBD1. The germline V gene has CDR1 MNHNS and CDR2 SASEGT. This CDR3 contains 15 residues. After removal of 6 bases from V and 2 bases from J, the junction contained 6 bases not matched to a gene.